Following are 29 T cell receptor beta chains from one sample sequenced in a study of cytomegalovirus exposure and HLA in healthy donors. Both 60 Vbeta primers and 13 Jbeta primers went into the PCR. Produced via immunoSEQ multiplex PCR; TCRdb's table is partial and in-frame only. The sample totals about 130,000 clones. What was sequenced was PBMCs. These receptors all stem from a man aged 25 to 40 in good health and CMV-seronegative.

The chain employs TRBV5-6 and TRBJ1-4; possibly TRBD1 for D (5 bases). Trimming took off 4 bases at V and 6 bases at J, with 13 bases between the two ends. The germline V gene encodes CDR1 SGHDT and CDR2 YYEEEE. This CDR3 region has 14 residues. The CDR3 region is CASSPQGIDEKLFF. As DNA, the CDR3 is TGTGCCAGCAGCCCCCAGGGAATTGATGAAAAACTGTTTTTT.

This chain connects TRBV19 to TRBJ1-4; the D is unclear. V lost 5 bases and J lost 0, with 10 bases in between. The CDR3 contains 15 residues. The V gene's germline CDR1 is LNHDA and CDR2 SQIVND (reference sequence). In nucleotides, the CDR3 is TGTGCCAGTAGTCGGGTGGTTGCAACTAATGAAAAACTGTTTTTT. It yields the protein CASSRVVATNEKLFF. Drawing the rest from reference TRBV19 and TRBJ1-4, the complete variable domain is DGGITQSPKYLFRKEGQNVTLSCEQNLNHDAMYWYRQDPGQGLRLIYYSQIVNDFQKGDIAEGYSVSREKKESFPLTVTSAQKNPTAFYLCASSRVVATNEKLFFGSGTQLSVL.

The chain carries TRBV6-1 and TRBJ1-5; D perhaps matches TRBD1 (5 bases). The CDR3 covers 15 residues. CDR1 and CDR2 (germline): MNHNS, SASEGT. V lost 5 bases and J 0 bases, leaving 11 bases between the germline ends. The CDR3 nucleotides read TGTGCCAGCAGTTTGACAGCTGCTAGCAATCAGCCCCAGCATTTT. Encoded protein: CASSLTAASNQPQHF.

The genes are TRBV6-6 and TRBJ1-4; TRBD1 is a possible D gene (5 bases). With 2 bases removed from V and 10 bases from J, the gap between germline ends came to 14 bases. The CDR3 is 14 residues long. Per the germline V gene, CDR1 is MNHNY and CDR2 is SVGAGI (reference sequence). The CDR3 nucleotides are TGTGCCAGCAGTTACAGTACTGGACACCGAAAACTGTTTTTT. Its translation is CASSYSTGHRKLFF.

The chain carries TRBV27 and TRBJ1-5; 7 nucleotides match TRBD1. CDR3 size: 15 residues. Trimming at V came to 3 bases and at J to 2 bases, leaving 4 bases not matched to a gene. Per germline, CDR1 MNHEY and CDR2 SMNVEV (reference sequence). CDR3 sequence: CASSFRDSGNQPQHF. CDR3 nucleotide sequence: TGTGCCAGCAGTTTTAGGGACAGCGGCAATCAGCCCCAGCATTTT.

The chain has TRBV5-4 and TRBJ2-7; D call uncertain. The CDR3 has 14 residues. Germline assignment: CDR1 SGHNT and CDR2 YYREEE (reference sequence). V lost 4 bases and J lost 3, with 14 bases in between. CDR3 nucleotides: TGTGCCAGCAGCCCAGACAATACCAACTACGAGCAGTACTTC. Protein product: CASSPDNTNYEQYF.

The rearrangement links TRBV7-9 to TRBJ2-5; D uncertain. Matching the DNA end better, TRBJ2-7 makes the J call doubtful. Per germline, CDR1 SEHNR and CDR2 FQNEAQ (reference sequence). This CDR3 is built from 13 residues. The CDR3 reads CASSPPISYEQYF. The DNA of the CDR3 is TGTGCCAGCAGCCCCCCTATCTCCTACGAGCAGTACTTC.

The chain is built from TRBV9 and TRBJ2-2, with 10 nucleotides matching TRBD2. Trimming at V came to 0 bases and at J to 1 base, leaving 3 bases not matched to a gene. The germline CDR1 and CDR2 sequences are SGDLS and YYNGEE. The CDR3 loop spans 17 amino acids. CDR3 in amino acids: CASSVGGLALNTGELFF. The CDR3 DNA reads TGTGCCAGCAGCGTAGGGGGACTAGCGTTGAACACCGGGGAGCTGTTTTTT.

J is TRBJ2-5 and V is TRBV29-1, with a weak D call TRBD2 (6 bases). Looked up from germline, CDR1 is SQVTM and CDR2 is ANQGSEA. The CDR3 runs 14 residues. V lost 2 bases to trimming and J lost 5 bases, with 15 bases between them. In DNA form, the CDR3 reads TGCAGCGTTGAATCCCAACTGGGGAGGGAGACCCAGTACTTC. It specifies CSVESQLGRETQYF. The full variable domain, its missing parts supplied by reference TRBV29-1 and TRBJ2-5, is SAVISQKPSRDICQRGTSLTIQCQVDSQVTMMFWYRQQPGQSLTLIATANQGSEATYESGFVIDKFPISRPNLTFSTLTVSNMSPEDSSIYLCSVESQLGRETQYFGPGTRLLVL.

The J gene is TRBJ2-7, the V gene TRBV19; D is unresolved. The CDR3 runs 13 residues. V lost 3 bases and J lost 9, with 15 bases in between. Germline loops: CDR1 LNHDA, CDR2 SQIVND (reference sequence). The CDR3, as DNA: TGTGCCAGTAGTATGTTGCTAAATGATCCGCAGTACTTC. Translated: CASSMLLNDPQYF.

Comment on this clone: The sample contains more than one DNA sequence encoding this CDR3. The J gene is TRBJ2-7, the V gene TRBV5-1; TRBD1 matches at 8 bases. The CDR3 is 14 residues long. V trimming: 2 bases; J trimming: 1 base; junction bases outside the gene matches: 2. Germline lookup yields CDR1 SGHRS and CDR2 YFSETQ. CDR3 sequence: CASSFGTGSYEQYF. CDR3 in DNA: TGCGCCAGCAGCTTTGGGACAGGTTCCTACGAGCAGTACTTC.

The rearrangement links TRBV18 to TRBJ2-7; D may be TRBD2 (7 bases). V lost 6 bases and J lost 3, with 15 bases in between. The CDR3 runs 14 residues. Looked up from germline, CDR1 is KGHSH and CDR2 is LQKENI. CDR3 nucleotide sequence: TGTGCCAGCTCGCGGGGGACACCCCTCTACGAGCAGTACTTC. Encoded protein: CASSRGTPLYEQYF.

The chain couples TRBV15 to TRBJ2-2, with 9 positions matching TRBD1. The CDR3 contains 16 residues. V dropped 2 bases and J dropped 7; count of bases not matched to a gene: 8. Per the germline V gene, CDR1 is LNHNV and CDR2 is YYDKDF (reference sequence). Written as DNA, the CDR3 is TGTGCCACCAGCAGAAACCGGGACAGGGTGAACGGGGAGCTGTTTTTT. Its translation: CATSRNRDRVNGELFF.

This chain connects TRBV7-9 to TRBJ2-1; possible D gene TRBD2, 7 bases. The CDR3 contains 16 residues. V was pared by 1 base and J by 4 bases, with 14 bases between. Germline CDR1 is SEHNR and CDR2 is FQNEAQ (reference sequence). Here the CDR3 reads CASSLGGGGLYNEQFF. CDR3 DNA sequence: TGTGCCAGCAGCTTAGGAGGGGGAGGGCTATACAATGAGCAGTTCTTC. The whole variable domain, remainder taken from reference TRBV7-9 and TRBJ2-1, is DTGVSQNPRHKITKRGQNVTFRCDPISEHNRLYWYRQTLGQGPEFLTYFQNEAQLEKSRLLSDRFSAERPKGSFSTLEIQRTEQGDSAMYLCASSLGGGGLYNEQFFGPGTRLTVL.

The V gene is TRBV28, the J gene TRBJ1-2; 7 bases are shared with TRBD1. The CDR3 runs 14 residues. CDR1 is MDHEN and CDR2 is SYDVKM in the germline V gene. Trimming cost V 3 bases and J 5 bases; bases outside gene matches: 6. DNA for the CDR3: TGTGCCAGCAGTTTCGGACAGGCTCGGTATGGCTACACCTTC. Amino acids: CASSFGQARYGYTF.

V usage is TRBV30 and J usage is TRBJ1-6; 7 bases are shared with TRBD1. Germline values: CDR1 GTSNPN, CDR2 SVGIG (reference sequence). The CDR3 runs 15 residues. The J segment lost 7 bases and the V segment lost 1 base, leaving 7 bases of the junction unmatched. CDR3 sequence reads: CAWSARGRGNSPLHF. For the CDR3, the DNA is TGTGCCTGGAGTGCCCGCGGCAGGGGGAATTCACCCCTCCACTTT.

This chain joins TRBV19 and TRBJ2-1; 10 bases map to TRBD2. The CDR3 contains 15 residues. Germline V CDR1 and CDR2: LNHDA, SQIVND (reference sequence). The ends lost 3 bases at V and 8 bases at J; junction bases unmatched: 7. The CDR3 loop is CASSIGLAGVYEQFF. In DNA, the CDR3 is TGTGCCAGTAGTATCGGGCTAGCGGGAGTCTATGAGCAGTTCTTC.

The chain employs TRBV5-4 and TRBJ2-7; 10 bases are shared with TRBD2. CDR1 and CDR2 from the germline V gene are SGHNT and YYREEE (reference sequence). V shed 0 bases and J 6 bases; nucleotides not matched to a gene: 12. This CDR3 is built from 17 residues. The CDR3 DNA reads TGTGCCAGCAGCTTGGTGAGCCTAGCGGGAGTGATTAGCGAGCAGTACTTC. Protein product: CASSLVSLAGVISEQYF.

This chain links TRBV12-5 with TRBJ2-1; TRBD2 might be the D (6 bases). The CDR3 is 16 amino acids. V was cut by 2 bases and J by 8 bases, with 19 bases left in between. CDR1 is LGHNT and CDR2 is FRNRAP in the germline V gene. The CDR3 reads CASGLSRGGREYEQFF. The CDR3 nucleotides are TGTGCTAGTGGTTTGTCCCGAGGAGGACGGGAGTATGAGCAGTTCTTC.

V usage is TRBV10-1 and J usage is TRBJ2-7, with D maybe TRBD2 (6 bases). The CDR3 runs 15 residues. Looked up from germline, CDR1 is WNHNN and CDR2 is SYGVQD (reference sequence). V lost 3 bases and J lost 6, with 18 bases in between. The CDR3 protein is CASSDGSAGRGEQYF. Here the CDR3 DNA reads TGCGCCAGCAGTGACGGTTCGGCGGGAAGGGGCGAGCAGTACTTC.

The CDR3 DNA reads as TGTGCCAGCAGCGGACTAGCGGGAGGCTTATACTCCTACAATGAGCAGTTCTTC. Its translation is CASSGLAGGLYSYNEQFF. This chain links TRBV11-2 with TRBJ2-1, with 14 bases that match TRBD2. Germline trimming cut 5 bases from V and 0 bases from J; bases unmatched to any gene: 6. CDR3 length equals 18 residues. The V gene's germline CDR1 is SGHAT and CDR2 FQNNGV.

The chain recombines TRBV7-2 with TRBJ2-1, with TRBD1 matching 10 bases. Germline CDR1 SGHTA, CDR2 FQGNSA. CDR3 length equals 15 residues. After removal of 5 bases from V and 10 bases from J, the junction contained 11 bases not matched to a gene. The CDR3 sequence is CASSPPGTGAGEQFF. In nucleotides, the CDR3 is TGTGCCAGCAGCCCTCCCGGGACAGGGGCTGGGGAGCAGTTCTTC.

This sequence joins TRBV28 and TRBJ1-1; a possible D gene is TRBD1 (6 bases). The germline V gene encodes CDR1 MDHEN and CDR2 SYDVKM. Trimming removed 4 bases at V and 4 bases at J, with 13 bases between. The CDR3 covers 14 residues. The CDR3 region is CASSSPGGFTEAFF. The DNA of the CDR3 is TGTGCCAGCAGTTCCCCGGGGGGCTTCACTGAAGCTTTCTTT.

The chain recombines TRBV5-6 with TRBJ1-2, with 10 bases matching TRBD1. Germline CDR1 is SGHDT and CDR2 is YYEEEE. V was clipped by 0 bases and J by 4 bases; unmatched bases: 6. The CDR3 is made up of 16 amino acids. CDR3 in DNA: TGTGCCAGCAGCTTGGATGGGACAGGGGCGGGCTATGGCTACACCTTC. It specifies CASSLDGTGAGYGYTF.

This sequence joins TRBV11-2 and TRBJ2-7; 10 bases line up with TRBD2. J gave up 5 bases and V 0 bases, and 7 bases lay outside the gene matches. The CDR3 has 16 amino acids. From germline, CDR1 is SGHAT and CDR2 FQNNGV. As DNA, the CDR3 is TGTGCCAGCAGCTTAGATCCGGGACTAGCGCCAGACGAGCAGTACTTC. Its protein product is CASSLDPGLAPDEQYF.

The chain uses TRBV12-5 and TRBJ2-1; 10 bases line up with TRBD2. V shed 0 bases, J shed 9 bases, and the junction held 11 bases outside the gene matches. Germline CDR1 LGHNT, CDR2 FRNRAP. This CDR3 comprises 17 residues. CDR3 coding DNA: TGTGCTAGTGGTTTGGTTTCTAGCGGGAGTTTCGGCGGTGAGCAGTTCTTC. It encodes CASGLVSSGSFGGEQFF.

The CDR3 spells CASSTWGPADGELFF. The CDR3 nucleotides are TGTGCCAGCAGCACATGGGGGCCCGCCGACGGGGAGCTGTTTTTT. The chain carries TRBV7-9 and TRBJ2-2; D is perhaps TRBD1 (6 bases). The ends were cut back, 5 bases at V and 7 bases at J, with 17 bases in the middle. Per the germline V gene, CDR1 is SEHNR and CDR2 is FQNEAQ (reference sequence). This CDR3 has 15 amino acids.

V and J are TRBV7-9 and TRBJ2-3; TRBD2 agrees at 9 bases. V was pared by 8 bases and J by 6 bases, with 9 bases of the junction left unmatched. The germline CDR1 and CDR2 sequences are SEHNR and FQNEAQ (reference sequence). CDR3 length equals 14 residues. The CDR3 is CASGKAGGGDTQYF. The CDR3 DNA reads as TGTGCCAGCGGAAAAGCGGGAGGCGGGGATACGCAGTATTTT. The full variable domain, with the rest looked up from reference TRBV7-9 and TRBJ2-3, is DTGVSQNPRHKITKRGQNVTFRCDPISEHNRLYWYRQTLGQGPEFLTYFQNEAQLEKSRLLSDRFSAERPKGSFSTLEIQRTEQGDSAMYLCASGKAGGGDTQYFGPGTRLTVL.

This rearrangement joins TRBV9 to TRBJ1-1; TRBD1 might be the D (5 bases). CDR1 is SGDLS and CDR2 is YYNGEE in the germline V gene. Trimming shortened V by 4 bases and J by 4 bases, and 11 bases separated the two germline ends. This CDR3 spans 13 amino acids. The CDR3 is CASSMGGGTEAFF. Here the CDR3 DNA reads TGTGCCAGCAGCATGGGGGGTGGCACTGAAGCTTTCTTT. The variable domain in full, completed from reference TRBV9 and TRBJ1-1, reads DSGVTQTPKHLITATGQRVTLRCSPRSGDLSVYWYQQSLDQGLQFLIQYYNGEERAKGNILERFSAQQFPDLHSELNLSSLELGDSALYFCASSMGGGTEAFFGQGTRLTVV.